This entry lists 19 T cell receptor beta chains sequenced from one sample in a study of T cell responses to AZD1222 COVID-19 vaccine. Measured with immunoSEQ multiplex PCR; TCRdb has only the in-frame clones, and not every one. The sample has 140,000 to 150,000 clones; roughly 90% are singletons. The sequenced sample was peripheral blood, obtained 28 days after the second AZD1222 dose. Every receptor here comes from an adult who received the AZD1222 COVID-19 vaccine.

CDR3 sequence reads: CASSLDAGARYNEQFF. CDR3 bases: TGTGCCAGCAGTTTAGATGCGGGGGCGCGCTACAATGAGCAGTTCTTC. The rearrangement links TRBV28 to TRBJ2-1; D is perhaps TRBD2 (7 bases). V was trimmed by 2 bases and J by 3 bases, leaving 14 bases between them. CDR1 and CDR2 (germline): MDHEN, SYDVKM. The CDR3 is made up of 16 amino acids. The full variable domain, completed using reference TRBV28 and TRBJ2-1, is DVKVTQSSRYLVKRTGEKVFLECVQDMDHENMFWYRQDPGLGLRLIYFSYDVKMKEKGDIPEGYSVSREKKERFSLILESASTNQTSMYLCASSLDAGARYNEQFFGPGTRLTVL.

For this clone: At the DNA level, this CDR3 is encoded by other sequences in the same sample as well. V usage is TRBV7-9 and J usage is TRBJ1-5; a possible D gene is TRBD1 (5 bases). V was clipped by 1 base and J by 4 bases, with 5 bases between them. Looked up from germline, CDR1 is SEHNR and CDR2 is FQNEAQ (reference sequence). This CDR3 is 13 amino acids long. CDR3 residues: CASSLGQNQPQHF. CDR3 nucleotides: TGTGCCAGCAGCTTAGGACAGAATCAGCCCCAGCATTTT.

The chain links TRBV29-1 to TRBJ2-3; D is ambiguous. Per germline, CDR1 SQVTM and CDR2 ANQGSEA. The CDR3 length is 13 residues. Trimming took 5 bases from V and 3 from J, leaving 12 bases between them. The DNA for the CDR3 is TGCAGCGTTATCCCCTCGGTAACAGATACGCAGTATTTT. It yields the protein CSVIPSVTDTQYF.

This chain joins TRBV5-4 and TRBJ1-6; 9 bases align to TRBD1. Trimming took 4 bases from V and 4 from J; bases not matched to a gene: 3. Looked up from germline, CDR1 is SGHNT and CDR2 is YYREEE (reference sequence). This CDR3 is 15 amino acids long. The CDR3 region is CASSTGGVYNSPLHF. CDR3 DNA: TGTGCCAGCAGCACAGGGGGCGTTTATAATTCACCCCTCCACTTT. The whole variable domain, filled in from reference TRBV5-4 and TRBJ1-6, reads ETGVTQSPTHLIKTRGQQVTLRCSSQSGHNTVSWYQQALGQGPQFIFQYYREEENGRGNFPPRFSGLQFPNYSSELNVNALELDDSALYLCASSTGGVYNSPLHFGNGTRLTVT.

The gene calls are TRBV6-6 and TRBJ1-2, with a possible D match to TRBD1 (5 bases). This CDR3 is 16 amino acids long. Between the trimmed V and J ends, which lost 4 bases and 4 bases, there was a span of 19 bases. From germline, CDR1 is MNHNY and CDR2 SVGAGI (reference sequence). CDR3 region: CASSLRGTADTYGYTF. CDR3 nucleotides: TGTGCCAGCAGTTTGCGGGGGACCGCCGACACCTATGGCTACACCTTC.

The CDR3: CASILSPNTGELFF. CDR3 nucleotide sequence: TGTGCCAGTATACTCTCTCCAAACACCGGGGAGCTGTTTTTT. This chain uses TRBV19 with TRBJ2-2; D is uncertain. Looked up from germline, CDR1 is LNHDA and CDR2 is SQIVND (reference sequence). The length of the CDR3 is 14 residues. V was shortened by 7 bases and J by 2 bases, with 11 bases between the two germline ends.

The chain links TRBV29-1 to TRBJ1-1; D is uncertain. V lost 3 bases, J lost 8 bases, and 10 bases lay in between. Germline CDR1 reads SQVTM; CDR2 reads ANQGSEA. This CDR3 has 11 residues. The CDR3 region has the DNA TGCAGCGTTGACAACCCGTCGGAAGCTTTCTTT. It yields the protein CSVDNPSEAFF.

For the CDR3, the DNA is TGTGCCAGCAGCTTGGTACAGCAGAACACTGAAGCTTTCTTT. It specifies CASSLVQQNTEAFF. The chain links TRBV5-6 to TRBJ1-1; D call uncertain. The CDR3 contains 14 residues. CDR1 is SGHDT and CDR2 is YYEEEE in the germline V gene. V shed 0 bases and J shed 1 base, with 7 bases lying between them.

The genes are TRBV10-3 and TRBJ2-1; D may be TRBD1 or TRBD2 (5 bases each). This CDR3 has 15 amino acids. The V end lost 7 bases, the J end lost 2 bases, and 15 bases lay between the germline ends. Germline lookup yields CDR1 ENHRY and CDR2 SYGVKD. CDR3 loop: CAITGTLYPYNEQFF. In nucleotides, the CDR3 is TGTGCCATCACGGGGACCCTATACCCCTACAATGAGCAGTTCTTC.

A single count supports this clone. This sequence joins TRBV7-9 and TRBJ2-7; D call uncertain. CDR3 size: 12 residues. The germline CDR1 and CDR2 sequences are SEHNR and FQNEAQ (reference sequence). Trimming took 5 bases from V and 6 from J, leaving 11 bases between them. CDR3 DNA: TGTGCCAGCAGCCCCGGGCAGCTCGAGCAGTACTTC. It specifies CASSPGQLEQYF.

The chain links TRBV7-3 to TRBJ1-1; D not certain. V was clipped by 1 base and J by 3 bases, with 21 bases between them. The CDR3 is made up of 18 amino acids. Germline V gene sequence: CDR1 SGHTA, CDR2 FQGTGA. The CDR3 DNA follows: TGTGCCAGCAGCTTAAATGGGGTGTCTAACGGGCTGGACACTGAAGCTTTCTTT. It translates to CASSLNGVSNGLDTEAFF.

A single count supports this clone. The chain carries TRBV3-1 (or the pseudogene TRBV3-2) and TRBJ2-7; D is unresolved. The germline gives CDR1 LGHDT, CDR2 YNNKEL (reference sequence). This CDR3 contains 14 residues. Trimming shortened V by 1 base and J by 0 bases, and 7 bases separated the two germline ends. CDR3 nucleotide sequence: TGTGCCAGCAGCCAAGGATCCGGCTCCTACGAGCAGTACTTC. Its translation: CASSQGSGSYEQYF.

This clone was observed a single time. The V call is TRBV6-6, the J call TRBJ2-1, with TRBD2 as a possible D gene (5 bases). The CDR3 covers 14 residues. The V end was cut by 4 bases, the J end by 4 bases, with 11 bases between. Germline lookup yields CDR1 MNHNY and CDR2 SVGAGI (reference sequence). The CDR3 nucleotides read TGTGCCAGCAGTTCCCCCGGGGTTTACAATGAGCAGTTCTTC. As protein: CASSSPGVYNEQFF.

The chain carries TRBV3-1 (or the pseudogene TRBV3-2) and TRBJ1-1; the D gene is possibly TRBD1 (6 bases). The CDR3 loop spans 15 amino acids. The germline V gene encodes CDR1 LGHDT and CDR2 YNNKEL (reference sequence). V gave up 1 base and J gave up 5 bases, with 14 bases separating them. CDR3: CASSQVGGPGTEAFF. For the CDR3, the DNA is TGTGCCAGCAGCCAAGTCGGGGGGCCGGGGACTGAAGCTTTCTTT.

The rearrangement links TRBV5-8 to TRBJ1-4; D is uncertain. The CDR3 has 16 amino acids. The germline gives CDR1 SGHTS, CDR2 YDEGEE. V was pared by 2 bases and J by 1 base, with 12 bases between. As DNA, the CDR3 is TGTGCCAGCAGCTTAAAAGTACGGGAAACTAATGAAAAACTGTTTTTT. Translating gives CASSLKVRETNEKLFF.

The chain employs TRBV5-8 and TRBJ2-1; 11 positions agree with TRBD2. Germline assignment: CDR1 SGHTS and CDR2 YDEGEE. The trim removed 5 bases at V and 3 bases at J, leaving 7 bases unmatched. The CDR3 covers 16 residues. The chain's CDR3 is CASSQGLAANYNEQFF. In DNA, the CDR3 is TGTGCCAGCAGTCAGGGACTAGCGGCGAACTACAATGAGCAGTTCTTC.

This chain joins TRBV2 and TRBJ2-7; no clear D gene. The CDR3 sequence is 14 residues long. CDR1 and CDR2 (germline): SNHLY, FYNNEI. The V and J ends lost 6 bases and 0 bases respectively, with 12 bases between them. CDR3 DNA: TGTGCCAGCAGGGGCAGCGTTAGCTCCTACGAGCAGTACTTC. It codes for CASRGSVSSYEQYF.

Worth noting for this clone: Relative to the germline gene, one junction end is altered; a read error may explain this. The chain employs TRBV7-2 and TRBJ2-7, with 7 positions matching TRBD2. From germline, CDR1 is SGHTA and CDR2 FQGNSA. CDR3 length equals 17 residues. The CDR3: CASSPLWLQTSSNEQYF. The CDR3 DNA is TGTGCCAGCAGCCCACTATGGTTACAGACTAGCTCCAACGAGCAGTACTTC.

V gene TRBV28 combines with J gene TRBJ2-7, with a weak D call TRBD2 (6 bases). Trimming cost V 7 bases and J 0 bases, with 13 bases left between them. The CDR3 runs to 14 residues. The V gene's germline CDR1 is MDHEN and CDR2 SYDVKM. The CDR3 spells CASIPRGSSYEQYF. CDR3 in DNA: TGTGCCAGCATTCCCCGGGGGAGCTCCTACGAGCAGTACTTC.